This T cell receptor (beta chain) is drawn from a study of T cell changes during pregnancy in multiple sclerosis. Germline CDR1 reads PRHDT; CDR2 reads FYEKMQ (reference sequence). This CDR3 region has 16 residues. The trim removed 4 bases at V and 0 bases at J, leaving 5 bases unmatched. Measured with immunoSEQ multiplex PCR; TCRdb has only the in-frame clones, and not every one. The data contain about 34,000 clones, approximately 90% of them singletons. The J gene is TRBJ2-7, the V gene TRBV13, with TRBD2 matching 11 bases. This TCR was sampled from a female donor with multiple sclerosis, enrolled in a pregnancy study. Sequencing used CD8+ T cells from peripheral blood mononuclear cells, obtained in the third trimester of pregnancy. CDR3 nucleotides: TGTGCCAGCAGCTCATGGACTAGCGGGTTCTCCTACGAGCAGTACTTC. Translation gives CASSSWTSGFSYEQYF.